The clone carrying this T cell receptor beta chain was recorded at least ten times. Its cognate antigen is unknown. The data originate from a study of early T cells in non-severe SARS-CoV-2 infection. Study-wide background: Chains were not paired, and sequencing was done on bulk RNA from unsorted whole blood.

Unique molecular identifiers were affixed to single, distinct cDNA molecules. TCRdb passed the 5' RACE reads through MiXCR, listing each CDR3 protein once. The table lists roughly 66,000 distinct CDR3 sequences, roughly 10% of them singletons. Overall study results and limits: Sequences matched to VDJdb favored anti-spike CD8 responses, while private and CD4 specificities were missed.

This TCR derives from an adult who was a healthcare worker with PCR-confirmed SARS-CoV-2 infection or an uninfected control (not recorded which). The sequenced material came from whole blood.

The CDR3 DNA reads TGCAGCGTTGAAGAGGAATCCGGACAGGCGAGCTCCTACGAGCAGTACTTC. The encoded protein is CSVEEESGQASSYEQYF. The gene calls are TRBV29-1 and TRBJ2-7; 7 bases line up with TRBD1. J gave up 0 bases and V 0 bases, and 11 bases lay outside the gene matches. The CDR3 totals 17 residues. Germline V lookup: CDR1 SQVTM, CDR2 ANQGSEA.